This entry describes one T cell receptor beta chain. As yet, its antigen is unknown. The sample is drawn from a study of cytomegalovirus exposure and HLA in healthy donors. The study, taken as a whole, reports: Around 18,000 TCR beta sequences were associated with HLA alleles at 0.05 false discovery rate in a later analysis.

Germline assignment: CDR1 LGHNA and CDR2 YSLEER. This CDR3 has 15 amino acids. With 0 bases removed from V and 4 bases from J, the gap between germline ends came to 9 bases. This PCR relied on a set of 60 Vbeta primers and 13 Jbeta primers. TCRdb keeps only in-frame clones here, not all; method: immunoSEQ multiplex PCR. The table shows some 200,000 clones, with over 65% occurring only once. Sequencing was done on a sample of PBMCs. The receptor comes from a woman aged 60-75 years in good health and CMV-seropositive. The chain recombines TRBV4-3 with TRBJ1-4; D remains ambiguous. CDR3 region: CASSQDLLLNEKLFF. The CDR3 DNA follows: TGCGCCAGCAGCCAAGATCTTCTACTTAATGAAAAACTGTTTTTT.